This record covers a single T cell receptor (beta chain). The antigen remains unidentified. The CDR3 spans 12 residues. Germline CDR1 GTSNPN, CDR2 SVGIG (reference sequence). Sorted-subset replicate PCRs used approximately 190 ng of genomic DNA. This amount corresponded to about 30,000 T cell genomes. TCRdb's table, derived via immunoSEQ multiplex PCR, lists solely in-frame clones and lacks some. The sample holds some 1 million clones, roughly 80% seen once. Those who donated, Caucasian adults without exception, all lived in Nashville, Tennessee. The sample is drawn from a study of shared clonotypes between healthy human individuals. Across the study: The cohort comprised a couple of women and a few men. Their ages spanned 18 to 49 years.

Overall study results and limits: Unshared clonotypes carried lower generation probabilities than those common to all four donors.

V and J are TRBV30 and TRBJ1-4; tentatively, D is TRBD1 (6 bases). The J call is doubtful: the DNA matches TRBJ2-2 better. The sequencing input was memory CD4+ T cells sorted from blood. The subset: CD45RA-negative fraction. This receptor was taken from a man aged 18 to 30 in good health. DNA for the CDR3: TGTGCCTGGAGCAACCAGGGGGGGGAGCTGTTTTTT. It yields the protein CAWSNQGGELFF.